These T cell receptor beta chains were read from a single sample in a study of shared clonotypes between healthy human individuals. The data were produced by immunoSEQ multiplex PCR, yet TCRdb's version contains in-frame clones alone and is incomplete. Of 1,400,000 or so clones in the sample, around 98.5% are singletons; the top ten hold roughly 0.35%. Sequencing input: naive CD4+ T cells sorted from blood. Receptor source: a man aged 30-40 years in good health. Both conserved end residues are part of each CDR3. Fields, in order: clone size, V gene, D gene, J gene, CDR3 DNA, CDR3 protein. The D gene is left open where the match is weak. Expanded clones are given a class, and other clones once, few, many or no size at all.

>-|TRBV10-3|TRBD2|TRBJ2-1
TGTGCCATCAGTGAGTCGAGACTAGCGGTAGACAATGAGCAGTTCTTC
CAISESRLAVDNEQFF
>-|TRBV6-5|-|TRBJ2-7
TGTGCCAGCAGTTACGGCCTGGGGGGGCTGGGCTACGAGCAGTACTTC
CASSYGLGGLGYEQYF
>-|TRBV28|TRBD2|TRBJ2-3
TGTGCCAGCAGCCAGACGGCGGGAGGATTTACAGATACGCAGTATTTT
CASSQTAGGFTDTQYF
>-|TRBV5-6|-|TRBJ2-7
TGTGCCAGCAGCTTGGGAGGGGAGCAGTACTTC
CASSLGGEQYF
>-|TRBV2|-|TRBJ1-4
TGTGCCAGCACGTTCCGTCTTAATGAAAAACTGTTTTTT
CASTFRLNEKLFF
>-|TRBV19|-|TRBJ2-5
TGTGCCAGTGGCGGACAGCTCCAAGAGACCCAGTACTTC
CASGGQLQETQYF
>-|TRBV6-5|TRBD2|TRBJ2-1
TGTGCCAGCAGTTTAGCGGGAGGGCCCAACAATGAGCAGTTCTTC
CASSLAGGPNNEQFF
>-|TRBV6-1|TRBD2|TRBJ2-1
TGTGCCAGCCGCGCTAGCGGGATCTACAATGAGCAGTTCTTC
CASRASGIYNEQFF
>once|TRBV5-1|-|TRBJ2-7
TGCGCCAGCAGCTTGTTGCCGGGATTCTCCTACGAGCAGTACTTC
CASSLLPGFSYEQYF
>-|TRBV9|-|TRBJ2-1
TGTGCCAGCAGCCAATACGGGAAGGGGACTGAGCAGTTCTTC
CASSQYGKGTEQFF
>-|TRBV7-9|TRBD1|TRBJ2-7
TGTGCCAGCAGCCCTGGGCCTGGCAGGGGGCAAGGCTACGAGCAGTACTTC
CASSPGPGRGQGYEQYF
>once|TRBV2|-|TRBJ2-7
TGTGCCAGCAGGGAGGACAAGTACGAGCAGTACTTC
CASREDKYEQYF
>once|TRBV4-3|-|TRBJ2-3
TGCGCCAGCAGCCAAGATTTGGGGGATACGCAGTATTTT
CASSQDLGDTQYF
>-|TRBV15|TRBD2|TRBJ2-7
TGTGCCACCAGCACAACTAGCGGGAGAAGGGGCGAGCAGTACTTC
CATSTTSGRRGEQYF
>-|TRBV5-1|-|TRBJ1-1
TGCGCCAGCAGCTTGGATACTTCACGGGGCACTGAAGCTTTCTTT
CASSLDTSRGTEAFF
>-|TRBV19|TRBD2|TRBJ2-1
TGTGCCAGTAGTATAGGTGGCGGGAGTGATGAGCAGTTCTTC
CASSIGGGSDEQFF
>-|TRBV9|-|TRBJ2-2
TGTGCCAGCAGCGCGGGGTGGGGCGGGGAGCTGTTTTTT
CASSAGWGGELFF
>-|TRBV19|-|TRBJ2-7
TGTGCCAGTAGCGACAGAATTATCTCCTACGAGCAGTACTTC
CASSDRIISYEQYF
>-|TRBV10-1|-|TRBJ2-7
TGCGCCAGCAGTGAGGGGACCACCTACGAGCAGTACTTC
CASSEGTTYEQYF
>-|TRBV19|TRBD1|TRBJ2-1
TGTGCCAGTAGTATGGGACAGGGATTGAGGCAGTTCTTC
CASSMGQGLRQFF
>-|TRBV6-5|TRBD1|TRBJ1-2
TGTGCCAGCAGTTTCCGGGACAGGGGGCACTCTATGGGCTACACCTTC
CASSFRDRGHSMGYTF
>-|TRBV18|-|TRBJ1-3
TGTGCCAGCTCACCACGGGAGGCGAACTCTGGAAACACCATATATTTT
CASSPREANSGNTIYF
>once|TRBV7-6|-|TRBJ2-7
TGTGCCAGCAGCTTAGCAGGCGGATTAAACTACGAGCAGTACTTC
CASSLAGGLNYEQYF
>-|TRBV18|-|TRBJ2-7
TGTGCCAGCTCACCATCCCGTATCCGTCGCGGCGAGCAGTACTTC
CASSPSRIRRGEQYF
>-|TRBV27|-|TRBJ2-1
TGTGCCAGCCATAGCGCGGGTCTCTACAATGAGCAGTTCTTC
CASHSAGLYNEQFF
>-|TRBV5-1|-|TRBJ1-1
TGCGCCAGCAGCTTGGGTGGTTGGTCCAGGACCACCCGGGCGCTGAACACTGAAGCTTTCTTT
CASSLGGWSRTTRALNTEAFF
>-|TRBV11-2|TRBD2|TRBJ2-3
TGTGCCAGCAGCCGGAGACTAGCGGGAGCAGATACGCAGTATTTT
CASSRRLAGADTQYF
>-|TRBV2|-|TRBJ2-7
TGTGCCAGCAGTTATCCCCGCCCGCCTTCTGAATTCGAGCAGTACTTC
CASSYPRPPSEFEQYF
>-|TRBV6-5|TRBD2|TRBJ2-3
TGTGCCAGCAGACTACTAGCGGGGCTCACAGATACGCAGTATTTT
CASRLLAGLTDTQYF
>-|TRBV4-1|-|TRBJ2-7
TGCGCCAGCAGCCAAGGGCCTTTGGTAGGAAGGAGCTCCTACGAGCAGTACTTC
CASSQGPLVGRSSYEQYF
>-|TRBV28|TRBD1|TRBJ2-7
TGTGCCAGCAGTTTGGACGACAGGGCGTACGAGCAGTACTTC
CASSLDDRAYEQYF
>-|TRBV10-3|TRBD2|TRBJ2-5
TGTGCCATCAGTGAGATAAGCGGGAGGGTCCAAGAGACCCAGTACTTC
CAISEISGRVQETQYF
>-|TRBV19|-|TRBJ1-2
TGTGCCAGTAGTAAATACAAGGGCGGCTACACCTTC
CASSKYKGGYTF
>-|TRBV19|-|TRBJ1-5
TGTGCCAGTAGTGTTGCGAATCAGCCCCAGCATTTT
CASSVANQPQHF
>-|TRBV5-4|TRBD2|TRBJ2-7
TGTGCCAGCAGCCCGGGACTAGCGATCCCAACTTACGAGCAGTACTTC
CASSPGLAIPTYEQYF
>-|TRBV2|-|TRBJ1-1
TGTGCCAGGAGGGGGGTGGGCGGCACTGAAGCTTTCTTT
CARRGVGGTEAFF
>-|TRBV28|-|TRBJ2-7
TGTGCCAGTTTGGCCGGAGGGGACACAAACTACGAGCAGTACTTC
CASLAGGDTNYEQYF
>once|TRBV28|-|TRBJ2-5
TGTGCCAGCAGTTTTCAGGCGAAGGAGACCCAGTACTTC
CASSFQAKETQYF
>-|TRBV28|-|TRBJ2-3
TGTGCCAGCAGTGTCACCGCTGGAGATACGCAGTATTTT
CASSVTAGDTQYF
>once|TRBV6-6|-|TRBJ1-5
TGTGCCAGCAGCTCGGACAGTACTAGCAATCAGCCCCAGCATTTT
CASSSDSTSNQPQHF
>once|TRBV7-9|-|TRBJ2-1
TGTGCCAGCAGCTTAAAAGATGAGCAGTTCTTC
CASSLKDEQFF
>-|TRBV11-2|-|TRBJ2-2
TGTGCCAGCAGCTTAGCGGCCAGCACCGGGGAGCTGTTTTTT
CASSLAASTGELFF